The present T cell receptor beta chain was sequenced within a study of blood T cell repertoires in COVID-19. Study summary: Acute-phase and convalescent COVID-19 samples originated in the United States, Italy and Spain. Nucleic acid was either cDNA or gDNA, and it came from T cells, B-cell-depleted T cells, or PBMCs.

Clones were read by immunoSEQ multiplex PCR, and TCRdb kept only the in-frame ones, dropping some. This sample has 200,000 to 250,000 clones, with 80% to 85% found just once. Trimming removed 2 bases from V and 11 bases from J, with 15 bases in between. Germline V gives CDR1 MRHNA, CDR2 SNTAGT. This CDR3 has 13 amino acids. This clone was observed a handful of times. Sequenced: peripheral blood. The clonotype originates from a woman in her 70s with COVID-19, enrolled during active disease. The V gene is TRBV6-4, the J gene TRBJ1-1; possibly TRBD1 for D (5 bases). This chain's CDR3 is CASSDQAGRRAFF. The DNA for the CDR3 is TGTGCCAGCAGTGACCAGGCGGGGCGCCGGGCTTTCTTT.